A selection of T cell receptor beta chains follows, all from one sample in a study of T cells in tuberculosis. Using immunoSEQ multiplex PCR, the repertoire was profiled, and TCRdb retains in-frame clones only, with some absent. This sample yields around 30,000 clones, of which over 85% are seen a single time; 9.5% to 12% belongs to the top ten. The source material was PBMCs, sampled at tuberculosis diagnosis. All receptors derive from an adult with tuberculosis. CDR3s leave out the opening cysteine and the closing phenylalanine or tryptophan. A D gene is named only where the DNA matches it firmly.

cdr3_length	d_call	v_call	j_call	cdr3_aa
11	-	TRBV9	TRBJ1-2	ASSVLQEGGYT
11	TRBD2	TRBV7-8	TRBJ2-7	ASGGVDPYEQY
13	-	TRBV2	TRBJ2-2	ASSYSGSGTGELF
13	TRBD1	TRBV19	TRBJ1-5	ASSREDRGGQPQH
13	-	TRBV13	TRBJ1-1	ASSPLFLTMPGAF
16	TRBD2	TRBV28	TRBJ2-2	ASCTWGLAGGWTGELF
12	TRBD1	TRBV11-2	TRBJ2-5	ASSIGQGRETQY
14	TRBD2	TRBV5-5	TRBJ2-5	ASSLGLAGSQETQY
13	-	TRBV28	TRBJ1-5	ASSPPGQGSQPQH
14	TRBD2	TRBV5-6	TRBJ2-7	ASSLAYGGGFYEQY
15	TRBD1	TRBV4-1	TRBJ2-6	ASSQEEGASGANVLT
11	-	TRBV7-8	TRBJ2-5	ASSLGAQETQY
13	-	TRBV27	TRBJ1-2	ASSLALGGNYGYT
12	-	TRBV28	TRBJ1-1	ASSLTQGWTEAF
10	-	TRBV6-1	TRBJ2-1	ASSERGYEQF
9	TRBD1	TRBV6-5	TRBJ1-1	ASSTGGRAF
13	TRBD1	TRBV4-1	TRBJ1-1	ASSQDRGLGTEAF
12	-	TRBV5-1	TRBJ2-7	ASSRGRDSYEQY
12	TRBD1	TRBV19	TRBJ2-7	ASARTGGAYEQY
14	TRBD1	TRBV5-1	TRBJ1-1	ASSMASGGLNTEAF
12	TRBD1	TRBV2	TRBJ2-7	ASKSSPDRGEQY
10	-	TRBV27	TRBJ2-1	ASSLSRNEQF
13	TRBD1	TRBV28	TRBJ1-2	ASSSTGTGGDRYT
11	-	TRBV5-6	TRBJ1-4	ASSLGSREKLF
12	-	TRBV19	TRBJ2-2	ASSGQHNTGELF
12	-	TRBV2	TRBJ1-1	ASSGGQINTEAF
16	TRBD2	TRBV2	TRBJ2-1	ASRAPSGGESSYNEQF
12	TRBD1	TRBV19	TRBJ1-2	ASSISPGQGVYT
14	TRBD2	TRBV11-2	TRBJ2-2	ASSLIAGDLTGELF
11	TRBD1	TRBV6-6	TRBJ1-2	ASRPGQGGGYT
10	-	TRBV29-1	TRBJ2-2	SVDVSTGELF
12	-	TRBV7-9	TRBJ2-5	ASSFVNSQETQY
10	TRBD1	TRBV2	TRBJ1-1	ASSEEGRDRF
12	TRBD1	TRBV5-4	TRBJ2-3	ASSRDRLTDTQY
11	-	TRBV19	TRBJ1-5	ASSIQAGQPQH
17	-	TRBV18	TRBJ2-6	ASSPPLLEGISGANVLT
10	-	TRBV29-1	TRBJ2-1	SVDPSGNEQF
13	-	TRBV21-1	TRBJ1-3	ASSKRQGAGNTIY
11	TRBD1	TRBV28	TRBJ1-1	ASSVRQGGEAF
13	TRBD1	TRBV5-6	TRBJ2-7	ASSSDLTGNLEQY